Following are 21 T cell receptor beta chains from one sample sequenced in a study of blood T cell repertoires in COVID-19. Generated by immunoSEQ multiplex PCR, the TCRdb table keeps only in-frame clones and is missing some. The sample has about 88,000 clones, around 67% seen once; the top ten hold around 24%. Sequenced: peripheral blood. The receptors stem from a woman aged 60-70 years in a cohort sampled during active or convalescent COVID-19.

The V gene is TRBV30, the J gene TRBJ2-1, with TRBD2 matching over 8 bases. J lost 1 base, V lost 6 bases, and 11 bases had no gene match. CDR1 GTSNPN and CDR2 SVGIG come from the germline V gene (reference sequence). The CDR3 consists of 16 residues. The CDR3 sequence: CACVGTSYRSYNEQFF. In nucleotides, the CDR3 is TGTGCCTGTGTAGGGACTAGTTATAGGTCCTACAATGAGCAGTTCTTC.

The chain employs TRBV5-8 and TRBJ2-2; 9 bases agree with TRBD1. CDR3 length: 15 residues. The germline gives CDR1 SGHTS, CDR2 YDEGEE. The ends lost 2 bases at V and 4 bases at J; junction bases unmatched: 3. The CDR3 region is CASSFVTGGTGELFF. DNA for the CDR3: TGTGCCAGCAGCTTTGTGACAGGGGGCACCGGGGAGCTGTTTTTT.

The V call is TRBV30, the J call TRBJ2-7, with TRBD1 matching over 9 bases. The germline CDR1 and CDR2 sequences are GTSNPN and SVGIG (reference sequence). The CDR3 covers 14 residues. Losses at the gene ends were 2 bases for V and 7 bases for J; bases not matched to a gene: 9. Here the CDR3 reads CAWSHTGGAREQYF. The CDR3 coding sequence is TGTGCCTGGAGTCATACAGGGGGCGCGAGGGAGCAGTACTTC.

This clone was detected a few times. V and J are TRBV29-1 and TRBJ2-7, with 8 nucleotides matching TRBD1. The V gene's germline CDR1 is SQVTM and CDR2 ANQGSEA. The CDR3 sequence is 13 residues long. The ends lost 7 bases at V and 3 bases at J; junction bases unmatched: 8. CDR3 protein: CSAGTGSFYEQYF. CDR3 nucleotides: TGCAGCGCCGGGACAGGTTCTTTCTACGAGCAGTACTTC.

The gene calls are TRBV11-1 and TRBJ2-3, with 10 positions matching TRBD1. This CDR3 has 14 amino acids. Germline loops: CDR1 SGHAT, CDR2 FQDESV (reference sequence). The V gene end was trimmed by 4 bases and the J gene end by 8 bases; junction bases not matched to a gene: 6. This chain's CDR3 is CASSSGTGEGTQYF. DNA of the CDR3: TGTGCCAGCAGCTCCGGGACAGGGGAAGGTACGCAGTATTTT. The full variable domain, its missing parts supplied by reference TRBV11-1 and TRBJ2-3, is EAEVAQSPRYKITEKSQAVAFWCDPISGHATLYWYRQILGQGPELLVQFQDESVVDDSQLPKDRFSAERLKGVDSTLKIQPAELGDSAMYLCASSSGTGEGTQYFGPGTRLTVL.

The chain is built from TRBV18 and TRBJ2-2; 9 positions match TRBD1. V shed 4 bases and J 6 bases; nucleotides not matched to a gene: 9. CDR3 length equals 16 residues. CDR1 is KGHSH and CDR2 is LQKENI in the germline V gene. CDR3 protein: CASSRPTGGDAGELFF. The CDR3 nucleotides read TGTGCCAGCTCACGCCCGACAGGGGGTGACGCCGGGGAGCTGTTTTTT.

The rearrangement joins TRBV7-6 to TRBJ1-2; TRBD1 matches at 8 bases. The CDR3 consists of 13 residues. Germline CDR1 and CDR2: SGHVS and FNYEAQ. V trimming: 3 bases; J trimming: 5 bases; junction bases outside the gene matches: 2. The CDR3 nucleotides are TGTGCCAGCAGCTTCGGACAGGGTTATGGCTACACCTTC. This sequence encodes CASSFGQGYGYTF.

The chain links TRBV12-5 to TRBJ2-1; perhaps TRBD1 as D (6 bases). Trimming took off 0 bases at V and 14 bases at J, with 14 bases between the two ends. The CDR3 has 13 residues. The V gene's germline CDR1 is LGHNT and CDR2 FRNRAP. This CDR3 is CASGLVQGIGEFF. Here the CDR3 DNA reads TGTGCTAGTGGTTTGGTACAGGGCATAGGCGAGTTCTTC.

The V gene is TRBV12-3 or TRBV12-4, the J gene TRBJ2-3; 7 positions agree with TRBD1. This CDR3 contains 13 residues. The V and J ends lost 6 bases and 5 bases, in that order; junction bases with no gene match: 5. This CDR3 is CASSLTGVDTQYF. The DNA for the CDR3 is TGTGCCAGCAGCCTTACAGGGGTAGATACGCAGTATTTT.

The chain recombines TRBV14 with TRBJ2-1; 7 bases match TRBD2. The CDR3 spans 15 residues. J lost 7 bases, V lost 4 bases, and 10 bases had no gene match. Germline loops: CDR1 SGHDN, CDR2 FVKESK. The CDR3 is CASSREGLQGNEQFF. The DNA of the CDR3 is TGTGCCAGCAGCCGGGAGGGACTACAAGGAAATGAGCAGTTCTTC.

The V and J genes are TRBV29-1 and TRBJ1-1; 11 nucleotides agree with TRBD1. CDR3 size: 14 residues. From germline, CDR1 is SQVTM and CDR2 ANQGSEA. Trimming took 5 bases from V and 4 from J; bases not matched to a gene: 6. Written as DNA, the CDR3 is TGCAGCGTTCCCAGGACAGGGGGCATCACTGAAGCTTTCTTT. Amino acid sequence: CSVPRTGGITEAFF.

This clone has a handful of counts. This chain links TRBV7-9 with TRBJ2-7; maybe TRBD2 (5 bases). This CDR3 comprises 14 residues. The V end lost 4 bases, the J end lost 2 bases, and 12 bases lay between the germline ends. Germline V gene sequence: CDR1 SEHNR, CDR2 FQNEAQ (reference sequence). The CDR3 DNA reads as TGTGCCAGCAGCTCGGCGGGTCTTACCTACGAGCAGTACTTC. This sequence encodes CASSSAGLTYEQYF.

The chain is built from TRBV14 and TRBJ1-2; the match to TRBD1 covers 7 bases. In germline, CDR1 is SGHDN, CDR2 FVKESK. The V and J ends lost 4 bases and 6 bases, in that order; junction bases with no gene match: 8. The CDR3 spans 14 residues. The CDR3 reads CASSRNRGPDGYTF. The CDR3 coding sequence is TGTGCCAGCAGCCGAAACAGGGGACCGGATGGCTACACCTTC.

The chain combines TRBV6-5 with TRBJ1-3; D not resolved. Looked up from germline, CDR1 is MNHEY and CDR2 is SVGAGI. V lost 6 bases and J lost 0, with 6 bases in between. CDR3 length: 13 residues. The chain's CDR3 is CASRQTSGNTIYF. As DNA, the CDR3 is TGTGCCAGCAGACAAACCTCTGGAAACACCATATATTTT.

This clone was recorded once. V and J are TRBV6-2 or TRBV6-3 and TRBJ1-5; D unresolved. V lost 0 bases, J lost 3 bases, and 15 bases lay in between. This CDR3 region has 17 residues. The germline V gene has CDR1 MNHEY and CDR2 SVGEGT. CDR3 DNA sequence: TGTGCCAGCAGTTACTCCCGCGGCGCCCGATCCAATCAGCCCCAGCATTTT. Its protein product is CASSYSRGARSNQPQHF.

This clone appeared once. The CDR3 here is CASTYTGGTGELFF. As DNA, the CDR3 is TGCGCCAGCACCTATACAGGGGGCACCGGGGAGCTGTTTTTT. The V and J genes are TRBV5-1 and TRBJ2-2, with 8 bases aligning to TRBD1. The CDR3 is 14 amino acids. Germline-derived CDR1 and CDR2 are SGHRS and YFSETQ. With 6 bases clipped from V and 4 bases from J, the junction kept 5 bases outside the gene matches.

The CDR3, as DNA: TGTGCCAGCAGCCCGAGAGGGACAGCAACCGAGCAGTACTTC. Translation: CASSPRGTATEQYF. The V call is TRBV7-3, the J call TRBJ2-7, with 7 nucleotides matching TRBD1. Trimming removed 5 bases from V and 6 bases from J; junction bases left unmatched: 10. This CDR3 is 14 amino acids long. Germline V gene lookup returns CDR1 SGHTA and CDR2 FQGTGA.

V gene TRBV7-6 combines with J gene TRBJ1-2, with 7 bases identical to TRBD1. This CDR3 has 13 residues. Germline assignment: CDR1 SGHVS and CDR2 FNYEAQ. The V gene end was trimmed by 3 bases and the J gene end by 6 bases; junction bases not matched to a gene: 4. CDR3 sequence: CASSFRQGDGYTF. The DNA of the CDR3 is TGTGCCAGCAGCTTCCGGCAGGGGGATGGCTACACCTTC.

The rearrangement joins TRBV11-2 to TRBJ2-1; tentative D call: TRBD1 (5 bases). The CDR3 totals 16 residues. CDR1 SGHAT and CDR2 FQNNGV come from the germline V gene. Trimming shortened V by 2 bases and J by 0 bases, and 11 bases separated the two germline ends. CDR3 coding DNA: TGTGCCAGCAGCTTAACAGGAAGCAGCTCCTACAATGAGCAGTTCTTC. It codes for CASSLTGSSSYNEQFF.

The chain links TRBV15 to TRBJ1-1; D is unresolved. Germline V gene sequence: CDR1 LNHNV, CDR2 YYDKDF (reference sequence). V lost 3 bases and J lost 11, with 22 bases in between. The CDR3 is 15 residues long. CDR3 nucleotide sequence: TGTGCCACCAGCAGGGAGACCTCGGGCCCGGGGTTCGCTTTCTTT. Its translation: CATSRETSGPGFAFF.

This clone was found a few times. The chain is built from TRBV5-1 and TRBJ2-1, with 9 bases fitting TRBD1. Germline CDR1 SGHRS, CDR2 YFSETQ. CDR3 length equals 15 residues. With 3 bases clipped from V and 6 bases from J, the junction kept 7 bases outside the gene matches. This chain's CDR3 is CASSSGDRVPNEQFF. The CDR3 nucleotides read TGCGCCAGCAGCTCGGGGGACAGGGTTCCCAATGAGCAGTTCTTC.